The present entry profiles one T cell receptor (beta chain) with its context. Its cognate antigen is unknown. The PCR had 60 Vbeta and 13 Jbeta primers. TCRdb keeps only in-frame clones here, not all; method: immunoSEQ multiplex PCR. In total, the table holds approximately 200,000 clones. This sample is part of a study of cytomegalovirus exposure and HLA in healthy donors. Overall study results and limits: Earlier results showed most TCR beta V segments being productive about 87% or about 30% of the time.

The sample consisted of PBMCs. The sequence was obtained from a boy aged 5-17 years in good health and CMV-seronegative.

DNA for the CDR3: TGTGCCAGCAGTTTAGCGAGTAGCGGGGGGGCCCTAGAGCAGTTCTTC. The encoded protein is CASSLASSGGALEQFF. The rearrangement links TRBV28 to TRBJ2-1, with 11 bases matching TRBD2. The CDR3 is 16 residues long. V lost 2 bases and J lost 10; bases outside the gene matches: 10. Germline assignment: CDR1 MDHEN and CDR2 SYDVKM.